This is a list of T cell receptor beta chains from one sample in a study of beta chain features in type 1 diabetes. Using immunoSEQ multiplex PCR, the repertoire was profiled, and TCRdb retains in-frame clones only, with some absent. The sample records about 650,000 clones, roughly 12% being singletons. Sequenced sample: naive CD4+ T cells from blood. These receptors all stem from a young man with type 1 diabetes. The CDR3 runs from the conserved cysteine through the conserved F or W. The D gene is left open where the match is weak. Clone sizes are given selectively: once, few, many, or a class where the clone is expanded.

v_gene,abundance,d_gene,j_gene,CDR3aa,CDR3nt
TRBV7-2,NA,TRBD1,TRBJ1-1,CASSARTGNTEAFF,TGTGCCAGCAGCGCGAGGACAGGGAACACTGAAGCTTTCTTT
TRBV6-1,few,NA,TRBJ1-2,CASSEFTDGYTF,TGTGCCAGCAGTGAATTTACTGATGGCTACACCTTC
TRBV4-3,NA,NA,TRBJ2-2,CASSQADRGYTGELFF,TGCGCCAGCAGCCAAGCGGATCGGGGGTACACCGGGGAGCTGTTTTTT
TRBV11-2,NA,NA,TRBJ1-4,CASSLEGRWYEKLFF,TGTGCCAGCAGCTTAGAGGGCCGGTGGTACGAAAAACTGTTTTTT
TRBV18,NA,TRBD2,TRBJ2-5,CASSPGAAGQETQYF,TGTGCCAGCTCCCCGGGAGCAGCGGGGCAAGAGACCCAGTACTTC
TRBV5-4,few,NA,TRBJ1-4,CASSSTVTNEKLFF,TGTGCCAGCAGCTCGACAGTGACTAATGAAAAACTGTTTTTT
TRBV7-2,few,TRBD1,TRBJ2-7,CASQAVTGNPEQYF,TGTGCCAGCCAGGCGGTGACAGGGAATCCCGAGCAGTACTTC
TRBV4-3,NA,NA,TRBJ2-1,CASSHRTGEQFF,TGCGCCAGCAGCCACAGAACGGGTGAGCAGTTCTTC
TRBV9,NA,NA,TRBJ2-2,CASSERPSDGELFF,TGTGCCAGCAGCGAGAGACCCTCGGACGGGGAGCTGTTTTTT
TRBV7-2,few,TRBD1,TRBJ2-7,CASSWVGQGVYEQYF,TGTGCCAGCAGCTGGGTGGGACAGGGAGTCTACGAGCAGTACTTC
TRBV7-9,NA,NA,TRBJ2-1,CASSWGSSYNEQFF,TGTGCCAGCAGCTGGGGGAGCTCCTACAATGAGCAGTTCTTC
TRBV7-2,few,NA,TRBJ2-7,CASRSDTTSAEQYF,TGTGCCAGCCGCTCTGACACCACGTCTGCCGAGCAGTACTTC